The source of this T cell receptor (beta chain) is a study of T cell changes during pregnancy in multiple sclerosis. The CDR3 has 21 amino acids. V lost 1 base to trimming and J lost 3 bases; unmatched junction nucleotides: 21. Germline CDR1 reads LNHDA; CDR2 reads SQIVND (reference sequence). Sequenced by immunoSEQ multiplex PCR; TCRdb stores in-frame clones only, minus some. The sample has 50,000 or so clones, around 92% seen once. The gene calls are TRBV19 and TRBJ2-5; 9 positions match TRBD1. This sample comprised CD4+ T cells from peripheral blood mononuclear cells, obtained in the third trimester of pregnancy. The source of this sequence is a female donor with multiple sclerosis, enrolled in a pregnancy study. In DNA, the CDR3 is TGTGCCAGTAGTATAGTTAGCCTCTTACAGGGGGCGCACCCCAAGGAAGAGACCCAGTACTTC. Protein sequence: CASSIVSLLQGAHPKEETQYF. Variable domain in full (rest from reference TRBV19 and TRBJ2-5): DGGITQSPKYLFRKEGQNVTLSCEQNLNHDAMYWYRQDPGQGLRLIYYSQIVNDFQKGDIAEGYSVSREKKESFPLTVTSAQKNPTAFYLCASSIVSLLQGAHPKEETQYFGPGTRLLVL.